This entry lists 20 T cell receptor beta chains sequenced from one sample in a study of T cell repertoires in cytomegalovirus infection. For these TCRs, the target antigens are not known. MiXCR, run by TCRdb on the reads, gives a single entry per CDR3 protein. The repertoire consists of tens of thousands of distinct CDR3 sequences, with roughly 20% occurring once and the leading ten covering 55% to 75%. The source was CD8+ T cells from cultured PBMCs, collected from culture after CMV antigen stimulation. All receptors derive from a human donor in good health (CMV status not recorded). Some clones in this sample may be carry-over from other donors' samples.

This clonotype was seen only a few times. The rearrangement links TRBV7-6 to TRBJ2-5; D is ambiguous. CDR3 length: 17 amino acids. From germline, CDR1 is SGHVS and CDR2 FNYEAQ. V was shortened by 5 bases and J by 2 bases, with 21 bases between the two germline ends. The CDR3 reads CASSVSWSNTLQETQYF. Here the CDR3 DNA reads TGTGCCAGCAGCGTCAGTTGGTCGAACACACTTCAAGAGACCCAGTACTTC.

This clonotype appeared many times. The chain carries TRBV7-8 and TRBJ1-5, with D maybe TRBD1 (6 bases). V lost 2 bases and J 4 bases, leaving 12 bases between the germline ends. CDR1 and CDR2 from the germline V gene are SGHVS and FQNEAQ. The CDR3 covers 15 residues. The CDR3 sequence: CASSLLGTQNQPQHF. For the CDR3, the DNA is TGTGCCAGCAGCTTACTCGGGACACAGAATCAGCCCCAGCATTTT.

Turning to this clonotype: Its ends do not fully match the called genes, so a read error is possible. V is TRBV27 and J is TRBJ1-1; 7 bases agree with TRBD1. Germline CDR1 MNHEY, CDR2 SMNVEV (reference sequence). This CDR3 spans 14 amino acids. CDR3 sequence (DNA): TGTGCCAGCAGTTCGGGACAGAGTAACACTGAAGCCTTCTTT. This encodes CASSSGQSNTEAFF.

This clonotype was observed a few times. The V and J genes are TRBV7-6 and TRBJ2-2; D unresolved. The germline V gene encodes CDR1 SGHVS and CDR2 FNYEAQ. V was trimmed by 5 bases and J by 6 bases, leaving 7 bases between them. The CDR3 covers 12 residues. The CDR3, as DNA: TGTGCCAGCAGCCCGATGTCCGGGGAGCTGTTTTTT. This translates into CASSPMSGELFF.

This sequence joins TRBV7-9 and TRBJ2-3; D assignment may be TRBD1 or TRBD2 (5 bases each). CDR1 and CDR2 (germline): SEHNR, FQNEAQ (reference sequence). Deletions cut 6 bases from V and 2 bases from J, with 21 bases between. The length of the CDR3 is 17 residues. CDR3 in DNA: TGTGCCAGCAGACCCTACCGGGACGGGCGAGTCACAGATACGCAGTATTTT. It yields the protein CASRPYRDGRVTDTQYF. Based on the CDR3 plus reference TRBV7-9 and TRBJ2-3, the full variable domain is DTGVSQNPRHKITKRGQNVTFRCDPISEHNRLYWYRQTLGQGPEFLTYFQNEAQLEKSRLLSDRFSAERPKGSFSTLEIQRTEQGDSAMYLCASRPYRDGRVTDTQYFGPGTRLTVL.

The chain recombines TRBV20-1 with TRBJ2-3; 9 nucleotides align to TRBD2. Germline trimming cut 1 base from V and 2 bases from J; bases unmatched to any gene: 7. The CDR3 spans 16 residues. The germline V gene has CDR1 DFQATT and CDR2 SNEGSKA (reference sequence). The CDR3 sequence: CSARVLASGDTDTQYF. The CDR3 bases are TGCAGTGCTAGAGTCCTGGCTAGCGGGGACACAGATACGCAGTATTTT.

The rearrangement joins TRBV2 to TRBJ1-2; D remains ambiguous. Trimming cost V 8 bases and J 8 bases, with 18 bases left between them. Germline-derived CDR1 and CDR2 are SNHLY and FYNNEI. There are 13 residues in the CDR3. CDR3 sequence (DNA): TGTGCCAGCTCTGTTAACAGTAATGGGGGCTACACCTTC. The encoded protein is CASSVNSNGGYTF.

This clonotype was observed a handful of times. The chain uses TRBV4-1 and TRBJ1-1; TRBD1 is a possible D gene (5 bases). The CDR3 runs 15 residues. V shed 4 bases and J shed 1 base, with 13 bases lying between them. The germline gives CDR1 MGHRA, CDR2 YSYEKL. CDR3 in DNA: TGCGCCAGCAGCCCTTTCGGGACGGAGAACACTGAAGCTTTCTTT. Translation: CASSPFGTENTEAFF.

CDR3 nucleotides: TGCGCCAGCAGCCAGAGGGGGAATGAGCAGTTCTTC. This encodes CASSQRGNEQFF. The rearrangement uses TRBV4-1 and TRBJ2-1, with D perhaps matching TRBD1 (6 bases). V lost 3 bases, J lost 7 bases, and 7 bases lay in between. There are 12 residues in the CDR3. Germline lookup yields CDR1 MGHRA and CDR2 YSYEKL.

This clonotype was seen more than once but under ten times. The rearrangement links TRBV4-1 to TRBJ2-7; D is perhaps TRBD1 or TRBD2 (5 bases each). CDR1 and CDR2 (germline): MGHRA, YSYEKL. The CDR3 runs 18 residues. V was trimmed by 3 bases and J by 3 bases, leaving 24 bases between them. The CDR3 DNA sequence: TGCGCCAGCAGCCAGGACTCAGGTACAGGACGACTTTACTACGAGCAGTACTTC. This codes for CASSQDSGTGRLYYEQYF.

This clonotype was seen only a few times. This chain uses TRBV12-3 or TRBV12-4 with TRBJ1-3; TRBD1 matches 7 bases. Trimming cost V 5 bases and J 2 bases; bases outside gene matches: 9. The CDR3 has 16 amino acids. The DNA for the CDR3 is TGTGCCAGCAGTCCCATGGAGACAGGGACTGGAAACACCATATATTTT. This codes for CASSPMETGTGNTIYF.

The chain is built from TRBV30 and TRBJ1-2; a weak D match, TRBD1 (6 bases). V lost 1 base and J 8 bases, leaving 14 bases between the germline ends. From germline, CDR1 is GTSNPN and CDR2 SVGIG (reference sequence). The CDR3 has 13 amino acids. The CDR3 region is CAWSALQGGGYTF. The DNA of the CDR3 is TGTGCCTGGAGTGCACTACAGGGAGGCGGCTACACCTTC.

The V call is TRBV5-4, the J call TRBJ1-2; TRBD1 might be the D (5 bases). This CDR3 spans 14 amino acids. The V gene lost 3 bases and the J gene lost 6 bases, with 15 bases spanning the gap. Per the germline V gene, CDR1 is SGHNT and CDR2 is YYREEE (reference sequence). CDR3 in DNA: TGTGCCAGCAGCTCGGACATCGTAGTGGATGGCTACACCTTC. It codes for CASSSDIVVDGYTF.

The rearrangement joins TRBV7-9 to TRBJ2-2, with no clear D. The CDR3 totals 12 residues. V dropped 3 bases and J dropped 6 bases, with 5 bases sitting between them. CDR1 and CDR2 (germline): SEHNR, FQNEAQ (reference sequence). The CDR3 sequence: CASSFTSGELFF. The CDR3 bases are TGTGCCAGCAGCTTCACGTCCGGGGAGCTGTTTTTT.

The table lists this clonotype with a few counts. The chain couples TRBV7-8 to TRBJ2-3, with 12 bases matching TRBD2. Germline CDR1 and CDR2: SGHVS and FQNEAQ. The CDR3 is 16 amino acids. Trimming took 0 bases from V and 4 from J; bases not matched to a gene: 2. The CDR3 is CASSLAASGGADTQYF. As DNA, the CDR3 is TGTGCCAGCAGCTTAGCGGCTAGCGGGGGGGCAGATACGCAGTATTTT. The whole variable domain, filled in from reference TRBV7-8 and TRBJ2-3, reads GAGVSQSPRYKVAKRGQDVALRCDPISGHVSLFWYQQALGQGPEFLTYFQNEAQLDKSGLPSDRFFAERPEGSVSTLKIQRTQQEDSAVYLCASSLAASGGADTQYFGPGTRLTVL.

The chain links TRBV5-6 to TRBJ2-2; D unclear. Trimming removed 4 bases at V and 6 bases at J, with 4 bases between. Germline lookup yields CDR1 SGHDT and CDR2 YYEEEE. This CDR3 has 11 amino acids. The CDR3 bases are TGTGCCAGCAGCGGGGCCGGGGAGCTGTTTTTT. This codes for CASSGAGELFF.

This clonotype was detected only a few times. V and J are TRBV6-5 and TRBJ1-2; D may be TRBD1 (5 bases). The CDR3 totals 13 residues. Germline V gives CDR1 MNHEY, CDR2 SVGAGI. Trimming took off 2 bases at V and 2 bases at J, with 6 bases between the two ends. Written as DNA, the CDR3 is TGTGCCAGCAGTTACGAGGGGAACTATGGCTACACCTTC. It specifies CASSYEGNYGYTF.

This clonotype showed up many times. The chain recombines TRBV7-2 with TRBJ1-5; no clear D. The V end lost 2 bases, the J end lost 0 bases, and 8 bases lay between the germline ends. The CDR3 covers 15 residues. Germline-derived CDR1 and CDR2 are SGHTA and FQGNSA. CDR3 DNA sequence: TGTGCCAGCAGCTTACTGGTAAATAGCAATCAGCCCCAGCATTTT. Its translation: CASSLLVNSNQPQHF.

J is TRBJ1-5 and V is TRBV7-2, with TRBD1 as a possible D gene (5 bases). Germline CDR1 reads SGHTA; CDR2 reads FQGNSA. The CDR3 runs 15 residues. V dropped 5 bases and J dropped 0 bases, with 11 bases sitting between them. Here the CDR3 DNA reads TGTGCCAGCAGCCTCCGACAGTATAGCAATCAGCCCCAGCATTTT. Its translation: CASSLRQYSNQPQHF.

The chain links TRBV7-2 to TRBJ2-7; 10 bases are shared with TRBD2. Germline V gene sequence: CDR1 SGHTA, CDR2 FQGNSA. This CDR3 is 16 amino acids long. Trimming removed 5 bases from V and 0 bases from J; junction bases left unmatched: 7. CDR3 protein: CASSPLAGGNSYEQYF. CDR3 nucleotide sequence: TGTGCCAGCAGCCCTTTAGCGGGGGGCAACTCCTACGAGCAGTACTTC.